This T cell receptor (beta chain) was profiled in a study of T cells in Graves' hyperthyroidism and ophthalmopathy. The TCR beta CDR3 regions underwent amplification using RNA transcripts as the source. TCR CDR3 underwent first-round RT-PCR with the HTBI primer set. Each CDR3 protein gets one entry after TCRdb re-called the multiplex PCR reads with MiXCR. The sample has about 480,000 distinct CDR3 sequences, approximately 24% seen once. Germline V CDR1 and CDR2: LNHNV, YYDKDF (reference sequence). Trimming pared 2 bases from V and 4 bases from J, leaving 14 bases between. The CDR3 runs to 15 residues. This clonotype appeared a few times.

Sequenced input: blood. The chain combines TRBV15 with TRBJ2-5, with D possibly being TRBD1 or TRBD2 (5 bases each). This sequence was found in a woman in her 30s with Graves' ophthalmopathy. For the CDR3, the DNA is TGTGCCACCAGCAGACAACTGTCAGGGACAGAGACCCAGTACTTC. Residues: CATSRQLSGTETQYF.